This paragraph covers one TCR beta chain sequence. Its antigen is undetermined. The CDR3 consists of 18 residues. CDR1 and CDR2 from the germline V gene are SGHDT and YYEEEE. V dropped 2 bases and J dropped 0 bases, with 19 bases sitting between them. This sample stems from a study of cytomegalovirus exposure and HLA in healthy donors. The study, taken as a whole, reports: Later analysis showed TCR association rates varying by HLA locus, highest for DRB1 and lowest for HLA-C. It was reportedly the case that the classifier diagnosed cytomegalovirus status with high specificity and sensitivity. The likely origin of a cluster of highly shared sequence variants was a sequencing artifact.

The PCR was carried out with 60 Vbeta primers and 13 Jbeta primers. The data were produced by immunoSEQ multiplex PCR, yet TCRdb's version contains in-frame clones alone and is incomplete. The sample lists about 190,000 clones, over 80% occurring once. There were likely unrecorded immune exposures, though donors were nominally healthy when sampled. The chain links TRBV5-6 to TRBJ2-3; TRBD2 is a possible D gene (6 bases). The receptor's source is a man in his forties in good health and CMV-seropositive. Sequenced: PBMCs. CDR3 bases: TGTGCCAGCAGCTTCGGCATCCTCCGGGACTCAAGCACAGATACGCAGTATTTT. This encodes CASSFGILRDSSTDTQYF. Combining the CDR3 with reference TRBV5-6 and TRBJ2-3 gives the whole variable domain DAGVTQSPTHLIKTRGQQVTLRCSPKSGHDTVSWYQQALGQGPQFIFQYYEEEERQRGNFPDRFSGHQFPNYSSELNVNALLLGDSALYLCASSFGILRDSSTDTQYFGPGTRLTVL.